The 29 T cell receptor beta chains given below trace back to one sample, sequenced in a study of glioma-infiltrating T cells. The iRepertoire nested amplicon-rescue multiplex PCR amplified TCR alpha and beta CDR3s from RNA. TCRdb ran MiXCR on the multiplex PCR reads and lists one entry per CDR3 protein. The profile shows approximately 89,000 distinct CDR3 sequences, under 30% of them singletons. Sequencing input: glioma tissue, nonneoplastic brain tissue, or PBMCs (not recorded which). These receptors originate from a human donor with low-grade glioma or glioblastoma, undergoing nonglioma brain surgery, or in good health (not recorded which).

Ten or more counts support this clonotype. The chain employs TRBV12-3 or TRBV12-4 and TRBJ2-5; D is possibly TRBD1 (5 bases). The CDR3 sequence is 12 residues long. V lost 5 bases to trimming and J lost 1 base, with 5 bases between them. CDR3: CASSTGQETQYF. The CDR3 region has the DNA TGTGCCAGCAGTACAGGCCAAGAGACCCAGTACTTC.

As concerns this clonotype: Given a much more abundant clone one base away, this may be a read error. The rearrangement links TRBV5-4 to TRBJ1-2; D not certain. This CDR3 region has 15 residues. V lost 0 bases, J lost 0 bases, and 9 bases lay in between. CDR1 SGHNT and CDR2 YYREEE come from the germline V gene (reference sequence). The CDR3: CASSLAGRPNYGYTF. For the CDR3, the DNA is TGTGCCAGCAGCTTGGCGGGCAGACCTAACTATGGCTACACCTTC.

Only a few counts were recorded for this clonotype. The rearrangement joins TRBV12-5 to TRBJ2-7; weak D call: TRBD2 (5 bases). From germline, CDR1 is LGHNT and CDR2 FRNRAP. This CDR3 spans 14 amino acids. Trimming took off 4 bases at V and 4 bases at J, with 14 bases between the two ends. CDR3 in DNA: TGTGCTAGTGGTTATCGAGTAGCGCCGTACGAGCAGTACTTC. Its translation is CASGYRVAPYEQYF. The full variable domain, rest sourced from reference TRBV12-5 and TRBJ2-7, is DARVTQTPRHKVTEMGQEVTMRCQPILGHNTVFWYRQTMMQGLELLAYFRNRAPLDDSGMPKDRFSAEMPDATLATLKIQPSEPRDSAVYFCASGYRVAPYEQYFGPGTRLTVT.

This clonotype has a count of ten or more. CDR3 nucleotide sequence: TGTGCCAGCAGCTTAATCCCGACTAGCGGTAGCACAGATACGCAGTATTTT. Translated: CASSLIPTSGSTDTQYF. The chain carries TRBV7-2 and TRBJ2-3; 9 bases align to TRBD2. Germline CDR1 SGHTA, CDR2 FQGNSA. This CDR3 has 17 amino acids. V lost 2 bases, J lost 0 bases, and 6 bases stayed unmatched.

This clonotype was detected ten times or more. DNA for the CDR3: TGTGCCAGCTCTCACTTGGGAGAGACCCAGTACTTC. This sequence encodes CASSHLGETQYF. The gene calls are TRBV18 and TRBJ2-5, with D unclear. Germline V gives CDR1 KGHSH, CDR2 LQKENI. V was trimmed by 6 bases and J by 4 bases, leaving 9 bases between them. The CDR3 is 12 residues long.

As concerns this clonotype: This may arise from a read error, as a much more abundant clone is one base away. The chain links TRBV7-6 to TRBJ2-1; 11 bases are a match to TRBD1. The CDR3 totals 19 residues. The trim removed 5 bases at V and 2 bases at J, leaving 14 bases unmatched. Looked up from germline, CDR1 is SGHVS and CDR2 is FNYEAQ. The CDR3 reads CASSRTGTGGFSPYNEQFF. CDR3 DNA: TGTGCCAGCAGCCGTACCGGGACAGGGGGTTTTAGCCCCTACAATGAGCAGTTCTTC.

This clonotype was seen at least ten times. V usage is TRBV6-1 and J usage is TRBJ2-7, with D unclear. Trimming shortened V by 2 bases and J by 4 bases, and 18 bases separated the two germline ends. Germline CDR1 and CDR2: MNHNS and SASEGT. The CDR3 extends over 16 amino acids. CDR3 sequence reads: CASSETLAGLGYEQYF. CDR3 in DNA: TGTGCCAGCAGTGAAACTTTGGCCGGCCTAGGGTACGAGCAGTACTTC.

The CDR3 spells CASSDGLPLHF. The DNA for the CDR3 is TGTGCCAGCAGCGACGGGCTGCCCCTCCACTTT. The J gene is TRBJ1-6, the V gene TRBV6-1; D remains unclear. The CDR3 runs 11 residues. The V end was cut by 6 bases, the J end by 13 bases, with 10 bases between. Germline V gene sequence: CDR1 MNHNS, CDR2 SASEGT.

This clonotype was detected many times. This sequence joins TRBV20-1 and TRBJ1-2, with a tentative D call TRBD1 (5 bases). V was pared by 4 bases and J by 6 bases, with 9 bases between. In germline, CDR1 is DFQATT, CDR2 SNEGSKA (reference sequence). This CDR3 has 11 residues. In DNA form, the CDR3 reads TGCAGTGCTACATGGGGGGATGGCTACACCTTC. It codes for CSATWGDGYTF.

This clonotype was recorded at least ten times. This chain joins TRBV7-2 and TRBJ1-3, with D perhaps matching TRBD1 (6 bases). Trimming left V 3 bases short and J 2 bases short, with 8 bases between. The length of the CDR3 is 14 residues. From germline, CDR1 is SGHTA and CDR2 FQGNSA. The CDR3 coding sequence is TGTGCCAGCAGCTTCTGGGGGCCTGGAAACACCATATATTTT. This translates into CASSFWGPGNTIYF.

This clonotype was counted many times. The V and J genes are TRBV18 and TRBJ2-7, with a weak D call TRBD1 (5 bases). This CDR3 region has 14 residues. Trimming took off 6 bases at V and 4 bases at J, with 16 bases between the two ends. From germline, CDR1 is KGHSH and CDR2 LQKENI. CDR3 residues: CASSPYRTLYEQYF. CDR3 DNA: TGTGCCAGCTCCCCCTACAGGACACTATACGAGCAGTACTTC.

This clonotype was observed many times. The V call is TRBV2, the J call TRBJ2-7; 10 bases line up with TRBD2. This CDR3 spans 14 amino acids. Germline CDR1 SNHLY, CDR2 FYNNEI. The V gene end was trimmed by 9 bases and the J gene end by 4 bases; junction bases not matched to a gene: 9. The CDR3 loop is CARPGEREGYEQYF. In nucleotides, the CDR3 is TGTGCCAGACCCGGTGAGCGGGAGGGATACGAGCAGTACTTC.

This rearrangement joins TRBV12-3 or TRBV12-4 to TRBJ2-7; 7 bases fit TRBD2. The CDR3 is 16 residues long. V trimming: 5 bases; J trimming: 7 bases; junction bases outside the gene matches: 17. The CDR3 nucleotides are TGTGCCAGCAGTCACCGAGCACGGGGGGTGGGGTGGGAGCAGTACTTC. This encodes CASSHRARGVGWEQYF.

Worth noting for this clonotype: A much bigger clone sits one base away, suggesting this may be a read error. This chain links TRBV6-6 with TRBJ2-5, with a possible D match to TRBD2 (6 bases). With 0 bases removed from V and 0 bases from J, the gap between germline ends came to 8 bases. Germline assignment: CDR1 MNHNY and CDR2 SVGAGI (reference sequence). The CDR3 sequence is 15 residues long. The CDR3 coding sequence is TGTGCCAGCAGTTACTCGTCGGGGGACCAAGAGACCCAGTACTTC. Amino acid sequence: CASSYSSGDQETQYF.

This clonotype showed up just a few times. This chain connects TRBV2 to TRBJ1-6; D is undetermined. The V gene's germline CDR1 is SNHLY and CDR2 FYNNEI. The CDR3 covers 14 residues. V dropped 7 bases and J dropped 3 bases, with 10 bases sitting between them. CDR3 amino acids: CASKLADYNSPLHF. As DNA, the CDR3 is TGTGCCAGCAAGCTGGCAGACTATAATTCACCCCTCCACTTT.

The CDR3 nucleotides read TGTGCCAGCTCAATTCGACAGATACAAGAGACCCAGTACTTC. The encoded protein is CASSIRQIQETQYF. The chain recombines TRBV18 with TRBJ2-5, with a weak D call TRBD1 (5 bases). V lost 5 bases to trimming and J lost 2 bases, with 12 bases between them. The CDR3 is made up of 14 amino acids. The germline V gene has CDR1 KGHSH and CDR2 LQKENI.

Note on this clonotype: One end of the junction varies from germline; a read error may be responsible. The CDR3 spells CASSFNQGQGTQYF. Here the CDR3 DNA reads TGTGCCAGCAGCTTTAATCAGGGCCAAGGGACCCAGTACTTC. The J gene is TRBJ2-5, the V gene TRBV5-4; D possibly corresponds to TRBD1 (5 bases). This CDR3 region has 14 residues. Germline CDR1 reads SGHNT; CDR2 reads YYREEE (reference sequence).

There are many counts of this clonotype. The chain combines TRBV20-1 with TRBJ2-7; 9 bases map to TRBD2. The junction had 10 bases not matched to a gene; V was cut back by 3 bases and J by 4 bases. The CDR3 spans 15 residues. The V gene's germline CDR1 is DFQATT and CDR2 SNEGSKA (reference sequence). The DNA for the CDR3 is TGCAGTGCTAGTCTCATTAGCGGGGGATCTTACGAGCAGTACTTC. Protein sequence: CSASLISGGSYEQYF.

This clonotype was observed at least ten times. The germline gene is not matched at one end of the junction; a read error may be the cause. The chain combines TRBV20-1 with TRBJ2-3; D remains ambiguous. CDR1 is DFQATT and CDR2 is SNEGSKA in the germline V gene (reference sequence). The CDR3 length is 8 residues. CDR3 coding DNA: TGCAGTGCTAGAGATGGAAGATTT. It codes for CSARDGRF.

This clonotype has just a few counts. The rearrangement joins TRBV10-3 to TRBJ2-2, with 10 bases fitting TRBD2. The V gene's germline CDR1 is ENHRY and CDR2 SYGVKD. The trim removed 6 bases at V and 3 bases at J, leaving 4 bases unmatched. This CDR3 is built from 15 residues. The CDR3 protein is CAIRSGTSDTGELFF. DNA of the CDR3: TGTGCCATCAGATCCGGGACTAGCGACACCGGGGAGCTGTTTTTT.

This clonotype showed up many times. The CDR3 sequence is CASSLARRGTDTQYF. In nucleotides, the CDR3 is TGTGCCAGCAGTTTAGCGCGGAGGGGAACAGATACGCAGTATTTT. The chain carries TRBV12-3 or TRBV12-4 and TRBJ2-3, with D possibly being TRBD2 (6 bases). Deletions cut 0 bases from V and 3 bases from J, with 10 bases between. This CDR3 region has 15 residues.

In its sample, this clonotype was seen many times. The CDR3 region is CASSLSQAERHEQFF. Written as DNA, the CDR3 is TGTGCCAGCAGTTTATCGCAAGCGGAGCGACATGAGCAGTTCTTC. This chain uses TRBV27 with TRBJ2-1; D may be TRBD2 (5 bases). CDR3 length: 15 amino acids. Germline V gene data show CDR1 as MNHEY and CDR2 as SMNVEV (reference sequence). V was shortened by 0 bases and J by 8 bases, with 14 bases between the two germline ends.

In this sample, this clonotype turned up many times. The CDR3 region is CASSLSNEQYF. CDR3 bases: TGTGCCAGCAGTCTCTCTAACGAGCAGTACTTC. The chain uses TRBV6-1 and TRBJ2-7; D remains ambiguous. The CDR3 contains 11 residues. Germline CDR1 MNHNS, CDR2 SASEGT. Trimming shortened V by 5 bases and J by 5 bases, and 7 bases separated the two germline ends.

On this clonotype itself: This may come from a read error, since a much larger clone is one base off. V and J are TRBV7-6 and TRBJ2-5; D unresolved. This CDR3 has 14 residues. CDR1 and CDR2 (germline): SGHVS, FNYEAQ. The CDR3 loop is CAGSSKMKIWTQYF. CDR3 nucleotide sequence: TGTGCCGGCAGCTCCAAAATGAAGATTTGGACCCAGTACTTC. The whole variable domain, filled in from reference TRBV7-6 and TRBJ2-5, reads GAGVSQSPRYKVTKRGQDVALRCDPISGHVSLYWYRQALGQGPEFLTYFNYEAQQDKSGLPNDRFSAERPEGSISTLTIQRTEQRDSAMYRCAGSSKMKIWTQYFGPGTRLLVL.

Comments on this clonotype: This may come from a read error, since a much larger clone is one base off. This rearrangement joins TRBV7-2 to TRBJ2-5, with D tentatively TRBD1 (5 bases). V was cut by 3 bases and J by 4 bases, with 12 bases left in between. The CDR3 consists of 14 residues. The germline V gene encodes CDR1 SGHTA and CDR2 FQGNSA. The CDR3 DNA follows: TGTGCCAGCAGCTTTAGCAGGGTATCAGAGACCCAGTACTTC. It encodes CASSFSRVSETQYF.

The V gene is TRBV3-1, the J gene TRBJ1-6, with a tentative D call TRBD1 (5 bases). Germline CDR1 is LGHDT and CDR2 is YNNKEL (reference sequence). This CDR3 is 14 amino acids long. Trimming stripped 3 bases from V and 6 bases from J, with 9 bases between. The CDR3 DNA reads TGTGCCAGCAGCCACCTCCAGGGTAATTCACCCCTCCACTTT. It is translated as CASSHLQGNSPLHF.

The V gene is TRBV5-6, the J gene TRBJ2-1, with D unresolved. Germline V gene lookup returns CDR1 SGHDT and CDR2 YYEEEE. This CDR3 region has 13 residues. Between the trimmed V and J ends, which lost 2 bases and 8 bases, there was a span of 11 bases. As DNA, the CDR3 is TGTGCCAGCAGCTTCGGCCTAATGGATGAGCAGTTCTTC. Translated, it gives CASSFGLMDEQFF.

As concerns this clonotype: Given a much more abundant clone one base away, this may be a read error. The chain links TRBV27 to TRBJ1-6, with D hard to call. CDR3 length equals 15 residues. V was cut by 0 bases and J by 11 bases, with 14 bases left in between. CDR1 is MNHEY and CDR2 is SMNVEV in the germline V gene (reference sequence). CDR3 sequence: CASSLSVASGPPLHF. CDR3 in DNA: TGTGCCAGCAGTTTATCAGTGGCGTCTGGACCACCCCTCCACTTT.

This clonotype was seen ten or more times. The rearrangement uses TRBV20-1 and TRBJ2-7; tentatively, D is TRBD1 (8 bases). Germline CDR1 reads DFQATT; CDR2 reads SNEGSKA (reference sequence). The CDR3 length is 18 residues. Trimming stripped 0 bases from V and 2 bases from J, with 23 bases between. The CDR3 loop reads CSARDNRGRGGPTYEQYF. The CDR3 nucleotides read TGCAGTGCTAGAGATAACAGGGGGAGGGGGGGGCCCACCTACGAGCAGTACTTC.